The 27 T cell receptor beta chains below all came from one sample that was sequenced in a study of glioma-infiltrating T cells. TCR alpha and beta CDR3 regions were amplified from RNA using iRepertoire nested multiplex PCR. MiXCR was run by TCRdb on the multiplex PCR reads, yielding one entry per CDR3 protein. The data hold around 150,000 distinct CDR3 sequences, with roughly 43% observed a single time. Material: glioma tissue, nonneoplastic brain tissue, or PBMCs (not recorded which). Every receptor here comes from a human donor with low-grade glioma or glioblastoma, undergoing nonglioma brain surgery, or in good health (not recorded which).

The chain uses TRBV7-2 and TRBJ1-2; D remains ambiguous. This CDR3 region has 15 residues. Germline V gene sequence: CDR1 SGHTA, CDR2 FQGNSA. V was clipped by 5 bases and J by 5 bases, with 18 bases between them. In DNA, the CDR3 is TGTGCCAGCAGCCTTAGGCCGGCGACGGGATATGGCTACACCTTC. Protein sequence: CASSLRPATGYGYTF. Based on the CDR3 plus reference TRBV7-2 and TRBJ1-2, the full variable domain is GAGVSQSPSNKVTEKGKDVELRCDPISGHTALYWYRQSLGQGLEFLIYFQGNSAPDKSGLPSDRFSAERTGGSVSTLTIQRTQQEDSAVYLCASSLRPATGYGYTFGSGTRLTVV.

This clonotype was observed a single time. The chain employs TRBV27 and TRBJ2-1, with 12 bases that match TRBD2. Trimming took 3 bases from V and 6 from J; bases not matched to a gene: 6. This CDR3 has 16 amino acids. The germline CDR1 and CDR2 sequences are MNHEY and SMNVEV (reference sequence). CDR3 residues: CASSLSSGGAGNEQFF. CDR3 DNA: TGTGCCAGCAGTTTGTCTAGCGGGGGGGCCGGCAATGAGCAGTTCTTC.

This clonotype was seen many times. The chain employs TRBV6-1 and TRBJ2-5, with D unresolved. Germline-derived CDR1 and CDR2 are MNHNS and SASEGT. V shed 5 bases and J shed 2 bases, with 6 bases lying between them. There are 12 residues in the CDR3. CDR3 bases: TGTGCCAGCAGTAATCGGCAAGAGACCCAGTACTTC. It encodes CASSNRQETQYF.

The genes are TRBV20-1 and TRBJ2-3; 10 nucleotides agree with TRBD2. Unmatched junction bases numbered 13, after V lost 5 bases and J lost 8 bases. This CDR3 is 15 amino acids long. Germline CDR1 DFQATT, CDR2 SNEGSKA (reference sequence). The CDR3 loop reads CSARLLAGSSGTQYF. CDR3 bases: TGCAGTGCTCGACTACTAGCGGGGAGTTCTGGTACGCAGTATTTT.

This clonotype was detected ten times or more. V gene TRBV7-2 combines with J gene TRBJ2-1, with TRBD1 matching 10 bases. With 5 bases clipped from V and 9 bases from J, the junction kept 7 bases outside the gene matches. Germline assignment: CDR1 SGHTA and CDR2 FQGNSA. This CDR3 spans 14 amino acids. CDR3 DNA: TGTGCCAGCAGCCCACCGGGACAGGGGAGTGAGCAGTTCTTC. This encodes CASSPPGQGSEQFF. The complete variable domain, with remaining parts taken from reference TRBV7-2 and TRBJ2-1, reads GAGVSQSPSNKVTEKGKDVELRCDPISGHTALYWYRQSLGQGLEFLIYFQGNSAPDKSGLPSDRFSAERTGGSVSTLTIQRTQQEDSAVYLCASSPPGQGSEQFFGPGTRLTVL.

This clonotype was recorded a few times. The chain combines TRBV27 with TRBJ2-7; D is possibly TRBD2 (5 bases). Germline-derived CDR1 and CDR2 are MNHEY and SMNVEV (reference sequence). The CDR3 has 13 residues. The ends were cut back, 3 bases at V and 2 bases at J, with 8 bases in the middle. The CDR3 loop reads CASSFGKPYEQYF. CDR3 in DNA: TGTGCCAGCAGTTTCGGGAAACCCTACGAGCAGTACTTC.

V and J are TRBV6-2 or TRBV6-3 and TRBJ1-6, with D unresolved. The germline CDR1 and CDR2 sequences are MNHEY and SVGEGT. The CDR3 runs 13 residues. Trimming took 5 bases from V and 9 from J, leaving 11 bases between them. CDR3 loop: CASSEYGGSPLHF. CDR3 DNA: TGTGCCAGCAGTGAATACGGTGGTTCACCCCTCCACTTT.

This rearrangement joins TRBV6-6 to TRBJ1-3, with TRBD1 as a possible D gene (5 bases). CDR1 is MNHNY and CDR2 is SVGAGI in the germline V gene (reference sequence). Trimming shortened V by 2 bases and J by 1 base, and 9 bases separated the two germline ends. There are 15 residues in the CDR3. The CDR3 sequence is CASSYDQGSGNTIYF. The CDR3 DNA reads as TGTGCCAGCAGTTACGACCAGGGATCTGGAAACACCATATATTTT.

This clonotype appeared once. This chain uses TRBV6-1 with TRBJ2-3, with D maybe TRBD2 (6 bases). This CDR3 is built from 13 residues. Between the trimmed V and J ends, which lost 4 bases and 11 bases, there was a span of 16 bases. CDR1 is MNHNS, CDR2 SASEGT, per germline. This CDR3 reads CASSVSGGSRQYF. The CDR3 region has the DNA TGTGCCAGCAGTGTTAGCGGTGGGAGTCGGCAGTATTTT.

The chain employs TRBV5-1 and TRBJ2-1, with TRBD1 matching over 7 bases. The CDR3 has 15 amino acids. In germline, CDR1 is SGHRS, CDR2 YFSETQ. V was pared by 0 bases and J by 4 bases, with 4 bases of the junction left unmatched. The chain's CDR3 is CASSLEGGGYNEQFF. The CDR3, as DNA: TGCGCCAGCAGCTTGGAAGGGGGCGGGTACAATGAGCAGTTCTTC.

The chain links TRBV6-2 or TRBV6-3 to TRBJ2-7; D unresolved. Deletions cut 4 bases from V and 1 base from J, with 8 bases between. The germline V gene encodes CDR1 MNHEY and CDR2 SVGEGT. This CDR3 has 13 residues. The CDR3 sequence: CASSLKGSYEQYF. As DNA, the CDR3 is TGTGCCAGCAGTTTGAAAGGGTCCTACGAGCAGTACTTC.

The chain combines TRBV6-6 with TRBJ1-3; D ambiguous. The CDR3 sequence is 15 residues long. V lost 4 bases to trimming and J lost 4 bases, with 14 bases between them. Germline V gene lookup returns CDR1 MNHNY and CDR2 SVGAGI (reference sequence). The CDR3 bases are TGTGCCAGCAGTTCCTCGACTGAGAGAGGAAACACCATATATTTT. Protein: CASSSSTERGNTIYF.

The rearrangement uses TRBV6-1 and TRBJ2-3; D may be TRBD2 (6 bases). There are 15 residues in the CDR3. V was pared by 6 bases and J by 3 bases, with 16 bases between. Germline V lookup: CDR1 MNHNS, CDR2 SASEGT. In DNA, the CDR3 is TGTGCCAGCAGACCCTTCAGGGAGGCGACAGATACGCAGTATTTT. Translated, it gives CASRPFREATDTQYF.

The CDR3 bases are TGTGCCAGCAGACCGGGGAGCTCCTACAATGAGCAGTTCTTC. It yields the protein CASRPGSSYNEQFF. The V call is TRBV6-1, the J call TRBJ2-1; D might be TRBD2 (5 bases). Trimming took off 6 bases at V and 0 bases at J, with 9 bases between the two ends. CDR3 length: 14 amino acids. Germline values: CDR1 MNHNS, CDR2 SASEGT.

This clonotype has only a few counts. The chain employs TRBV20-1 and TRBJ1-6; D is uncertain. Per the germline V gene, CDR1 is DFQATT and CDR2 is SNEGSKA (reference sequence). This CDR3 contains 15 residues. V was clipped by 3 bases and J by 0 bases, with 9 bases between them. The CDR3 is CSASPGSSYNSPLHF. CDR3 nucleotide sequence: TGCAGTGCTAGTCCGGGGAGCTCCTATAATTCACCCCTCCACTTT.

The chain links TRBV4-2 to TRBJ2-1; 11 nucleotides agree with TRBD2. Trimming took 1 base from V and 12 from J; bases not matched to a gene: 8. Germline assignment: CDR1 LGHNA and CDR2 YNFKEQ. The CDR3 contains 15 residues. CDR3 in amino acids: CASSQGLAGWDGQFF. CDR3 DNA sequence: TGTGCCAGCAGCCAAGGACTAGCGGGGTGGGACGGGCAGTTCTTC.

Remarks on this clonotype: This may stem from a read error, because a much larger clone lies one nucleotide away. The V and J genes are TRBV27 and TRBJ1-1; D possibly corresponds to TRBD1 (6 bases). Germline V lookup: CDR1 MNHEY, CDR2 SMNVEV (reference sequence). This CDR3 has 14 amino acids. V lost 3 bases, J lost 6 bases, and 14 bases lay in between. CDR3 sequence reads: CASSFTGQRAEAFF. The CDR3 DNA follows: TGTGCCAGCAGTTTCACAGGACAGCGGGCTGAAGCTTTCTTT.

The V and J genes are TRBV15 and TRBJ1-3; possibly TRBD1 for D (6 bases). The V gene lost 1 base and the J gene lost 0 bases, with 7 bases spanning the gap. The CDR3 consists of 15 residues. CDR1 LNHNV and CDR2 YYDKDF come from the germline V gene (reference sequence). The CDR3: CATSRGQVSGNTIYF. CDR3 in DNA: TGTGCCACCAGCAGAGGACAGGTCTCTGGAAACACCATATATTTT.

This clonotype was seen only a few times. The rearrangement uses TRBV7-9 and TRBJ1-1; tentatively, D is TRBD1 (6 bases). Germline CDR1 reads SEHNR; CDR2 reads FQNEAQ (reference sequence). This CDR3 spans 13 amino acids. Between the trimmed V and J ends, which lost 4 bases and 8 bases, there was a span of 14 bases. Written as DNA, the CDR3 is TGTGCCAGCAGCTCTCTAGGGGGGACCGAAGCTTTCTTT. Residues: CASSSLGGTEAFF.

This clonotype has more than one count but fewer than ten. The genes are TRBV6-5 and TRBJ2-3, with D possibly being TRBD1 (5 bases). The CDR3 sequence is 15 residues long. Germline values: CDR1 MNHEY, CDR2 SVGAGI. V lost 2 bases, J lost 0 bases, and 9 bases lay in between. The CDR3 sequence: CASSYISGSTDTQYF. The CDR3 DNA reads as TGTGCCAGCAGTTACATTTCAGGGAGCACAGATACGCAGTATTTT.

In the case of this clonotype: At one end, the junction sequence differs from germline, possibly due to a read error. The chain combines TRBV6-2 or TRBV6-3 with TRBJ2-1; 7 bases match TRBD2. The CDR3 loop spans 15 amino acids. The germline gives CDR1 MNHEY, CDR2 SVGEGT. Here the CDR3 DNA reads TGTGCCAGCAGTCCCCGGGCGGGAGAGAAACCTGAGCAGTTATTC. Translated: CASSPRAGEKPEQLF.

This clonotype was observed at least ten times. The rearrangement uses TRBV6-2 or TRBV6-3 and TRBJ1-2, with a weak D call TRBD1 (5 bases). Germline V gives CDR1 MNHEY, CDR2 SVGEGT. Deletions cut 1 base from V and 4 bases from J, with 10 bases between. This CDR3 has 14 residues. In DNA, the CDR3 is TGTGCCAGCAGTTACTTCGGGGCAGGCTATGGCTACACCTTC. As protein: CASSYFGAGYGYTF.

The J gene is TRBJ1-2, the V gene TRBV6-6, with D possibly being TRBD1 (6 bases). V dropped 2 bases and J dropped 2 bases, with 18 bases sitting between them. The CDR3 is made up of 17 amino acids. Looked up from germline, CDR1 is MNHNY and CDR2 is SVGAGI (reference sequence). The CDR3 region is CASSYAGELPTNYGYTF. The CDR3 DNA reads TGTGCCAGCAGTTACGCAGGGGAACTTCCCACCAACTATGGCTACACCTTC.

This rearrangement joins TRBV4-1 to TRBJ2-3; no clear D gene. V was pared by 0 bases and J by 6 bases, with 10 bases between. This CDR3 has 14 residues. Per the germline V gene, CDR1 is MGHRA and CDR2 is YSYEKL. DNA of the CDR3: TGCGCCAGCAGCCAAGAGGGGAAGCTGGATACGCAGTATTTT. Translation gives CASSQEGKLDTQYF.

This clonotype was counted between two and nine times. The chain employs TRBV27 and TRBJ2-7, with D possibly TRBD2 on 6 matching bases. V shed 10 bases and J shed 7 bases, with 14 bases lying between them. From germline, CDR1 is MNHEY and CDR2 SMNVEV (reference sequence). CDR3 length: 11 residues. The CDR3 loop reads CATSRGREQYF. CDR3 nucleotide sequence: TGTGCCACCAGCCGGGGGAGGGAGCAGTACTTC.

With regard to this clonotype: This could be a read error, since a much larger clone is one nucleotide away. The gene calls are TRBV6-5 and TRBJ2-5, with 8 bases matching TRBD2. The germline V gene has CDR1 MNHEY and CDR2 SVGAGI. This CDR3 contains 14 residues. CDR3 DNA sequence: TGTTCCAGCAGTTACCGGGGGGGCCAAGAGACCCAGTACTTC. It codes for CSSSYRGGQETQYF.

This clonotype has just a few counts. The CDR3 region is CASSSQAGVLADTQYF. CDR3 DNA sequence: TGTGCCAGCAGCTCCCAAGCGGGAGTGTTAGCAGATACGCAGTATTTT. This chain links TRBV7-2 with TRBJ2-3; TRBD2 matches at 8 bases. Germline CDR1 is SGHTA and CDR2 is FQGNSA. The junction had 10 bases not matched to a gene; V was cut back by 4 bases and J by 4 bases. This CDR3 has 16 amino acids.